These 31 T cell receptor beta chains share one sample of origin, sequenced in a study of blood T cell repertoires in COVID-19. Produced via immunoSEQ multiplex PCR; TCRdb's table is partial and in-frame only. Altogether about 74,000 clones are present, about 90% being singletons, with the ten largest covering 1.5% to 2.5%. Sequenced sample: peripheral blood. These TCRs come from a woman of 80 years or more with active or convalescent COVID-19.

V is TRBV7-6 and J is TRBJ1-6; D is ambiguous. CDR1 and CDR2 (germline): SGHVS, FNYEAQ. Trimming took 5 bases from V and 7 from J, leaving 15 bases between them. This CDR3 is 15 amino acids long. For the CDR3, the DNA is TGTGCCAGCAGCCTTGTGGCGGGGAACAATTCACCCCTCCACTTT. As protein: CASSLVAGNNSPLHF. The full variable domain, completed using reference TRBV7-6 and TRBJ1-6, is GAGVSQSPRYKVTKRGQDVALRCDPISGHVSLYWYRQALGQGPEFLTYFNYEAQQDKSGLPNDRFSAERPEGSISTLTIQRTEQRDSAMYRCASSLVAGNNSPLHFGNGTRLTVT.

The chain carries TRBV12-5 and TRBJ1-1; the match to TRBD1 covers 12 bases. Unmatched junction bases numbered 6, after V lost 6 bases and J lost 10 bases. The CDR3 extends over 13 amino acids. From germline, CDR1 is LGHNT and CDR2 FRNRAP. In DNA, the CDR3 is TGTGCTAGTGGGAACTGGGACAGGGGGCGAGCTTTCTTT. Amino acid sequence: CASGNWDRGRAFF.

V and J are TRBV4-2 and TRBJ2-7; TRBD1 matches 10 bases. The CDR3 is 16 residues long. Trimming cost V 0 bases and J 3 bases; bases outside gene matches: 5. Germline CDR1 and CDR2: LGHNA and YNFKEQ. CDR3 DNA sequence: TGTGCCAGCAGCCAAGATCTTGGGACAGGGGACTACGAGCAGTACTTC. It encodes CASSQDLGTGDYEQYF.

The chain couples TRBV24-1 to TRBJ2-3, with TRBD1 matching over 8 bases. The CDR3 contains 15 residues. The junction had 4 bases not matched to a gene; V was cut back by 5 bases and J by 1 base. Germline CDR1 and CDR2: KGHDR and SFDVKD. The chain's CDR3 is CATSGPGGGTDTQYF. The CDR3 coding sequence is TGTGCCACCAGTGGCCCAGGGGGCGGCACAGATACGCAGTATTTT.

The V gene is TRBV14, the J gene TRBJ2-7; maybe TRBD1 (5 bases). The CDR3 loop spans 15 amino acids. V lost 2 bases and J lost 2, with 13 bases in between. CDR1 and CDR2 (germline): SGHDN, FVKESK. CDR3 nucleotide sequence: TGTGCCAGCAGCCAAAAGGGGTTTCGGACCTACGAGCAGTACTTC. Protein product: CASSQKGFRTYEQYF.

This clone was recorded a few times. Here the CDR3 reads CASRGTVMNTEAFF. CDR3 sequence (DNA): TGCGCCAGCAGGGGGACAGTTATGAACACTGAAGCTTTCTTT. The chain employs TRBV5-1 and TRBJ1-1; 7 bases line up with TRBD1. CDR3 length: 14 residues. Trimming at V came to 5 bases and at J to 0 bases, leaving 4 bases not matched to a gene. Germline CDR1 is SGHRS and CDR2 is YFSETQ.

The table lists this clone with a count of one. The rearrangement joins TRBV18 to TRBJ2-7; D not resolved. Trimming left V 3 bases short and J 0 bases short, with 12 bases between. The CDR3 runs to 15 residues. Germline CDR1 reads KGHSH; CDR2 reads LQKENI. CDR3 nucleotides: TGTGCCAGCTCACCCGCGGCCGAAGTCTCCTACGAGCAGTACTTC. Translating gives CASSPAAEVSYEQYF.

The chain recombines TRBV5-4 with TRBJ2-1; possible D gene TRBD2, 6 bases. The CDR3 spans 15 residues. V was pared by 2 bases and J by 3 bases, with 12 bases between. Germline V lookup: CDR1 SGHNT, CDR2 YYREEE (reference sequence). This chain's CDR3 is CASSFHGRNYNEQFF. The CDR3 region has the DNA TGTGCCAGCAGCTTTCATGGGAGGAACTACAATGAGCAGTTCTTC.

The chain carries TRBV7-2 and TRBJ1-5; TRBD1 matches 9 bases. V lost 4 bases and J lost 4; bases outside the gene matches: 5. The CDR3 length is 15 residues. Germline CDR1 SGHTA, CDR2 FQGNSA. The CDR3 bases are TGTGCCAGCAGCTCGGGACAGGGAATTAATCAGCCCCAGCATTTT. Translation: CASSSGQGINQPQHF.

In nucleotides, the CDR3 is TGTGCCAGTGAGGGAAAGTGGGACACTGAAGCTTTCTTT. Translating it yields CASEGKWDTEAFF. The chain has TRBV19 and TRBJ1-1, with no clear D. V lost 8 bases to trimming and J lost 3 bases, with 13 bases between them. This CDR3 is built from 13 residues. Per germline, CDR1 LNHDA and CDR2 SQIVND (reference sequence).

J is TRBJ2-1 and V is TRBV3-1 (or the pseudogene TRBV3-2), with D perhaps TRBD2 (6 bases). Germline CDR1 LGHDT, CDR2 YNNKEL (reference sequence). V was cut by 0 bases and J by 2 bases, with 11 bases left in between. The CDR3 covers 16 residues. The CDR3 region is CASSQEGTSPYNEQFF. DNA for the CDR3: TGTGCCAGCAGCCAAGAGGGAACTAGCCCCTACAATGAGCAGTTCTTC.

The rearrangement uses TRBV7-9 and TRBJ2-7; weak D call: TRBD2 (5 bases). This CDR3 spans 12 amino acids. In germline, CDR1 is SEHNR, CDR2 FQNEAQ (reference sequence). Trimming took off 11 bases at V and 9 bases at J, with 20 bases between the two ends. The chain's CDR3 is CAPGVGFHGQYF. CDR3 coding DNA: TGTGCCCCCGGGGTTGGGTTCCACGGGCAGTACTTC.

The gene calls are TRBV5-1 and TRBJ1-2, with D unclear. Deletions cut 6 bases from V and 2 bases from J, with 14 bases between. CDR3 length: 14 amino acids. Germline values: CDR1 SGHRS, CDR2 YFSETQ. The CDR3 DNA follows: TGCGCCAGCAAATCTCTAGTCGGGAACTATGGCTACACCTTC. This encodes CASKSLVGNYGYTF.

The V and J genes are TRBV5-8 and TRBJ2-2, with 7 bases that match TRBD1. Germline V CDR1 and CDR2: SGHTS, YDEGEE. The CDR3 consists of 16 residues. The V and J ends lost 3 bases and 2 bases, in that order; junction bases with no gene match: 7. The CDR3 sequence is CASSSRTGHNTGELFF. CDR3 DNA sequence: TGTGCCAGCAGCTCCAGGACAGGTCACAACACCGGGGAGCTGTTTTTT.

This chain connects TRBV6-6 to TRBJ1-3; 8 bases agree with TRBD1. V gave up 4 bases and J gave up 2 bases; unmatched junction bases: 4. CDR3 length equals 15 residues. CDR1 and CDR2 from the germline V gene are MNHNY and SVGAGI (reference sequence). The CDR3 spells CASSSLTGAGNTIYF. The CDR3 DNA reads TGTGCCAGCAGTTCCCTGACAGGGGCTGGAAACACCATATATTTT.

V is TRBV4-1 and J is TRBJ2-1, with TRBD2 matching over 10 bases. With V trimmed by 0 bases and J by 7 bases, 12 bases remained unmatched. The CDR3 spans 18 residues. In germline, CDR1 is MGHRA, CDR2 YSYEKL. The CDR3 here is CASSQERGLAGERNEQFF. CDR3 in DNA: TGCGCCAGCAGCCAAGAAAGGGGGCTAGCGGGAGAAAGGAATGAGCAGTTCTTC.

The sample holds one count of this clone. The rearrangement joins TRBV19 to TRBJ2-3; D is perhaps TRBD2 (5 bases). This CDR3 has 15 amino acids. The ends were cut back, 1 base at V and 2 bases at J, with 10 bases in the middle. Germline-derived CDR1 and CDR2 are LNHDA and SQIVND (reference sequence). The DNA of the CDR3 is TGTGCCAGTAGTATAGGAGGGTTCTTCACAGATACGCAGTATTTT. As protein: CASSIGGFFTDTQYF.

V and J are TRBV18 and TRBJ2-5, with 12 bases aligning to TRBD2. Trimming removed 2 bases from V and 3 bases from J; junction bases left unmatched: 10. CDR3 length: 18 amino acids. Germline V lookup: CDR1 KGHSH, CDR2 LQKENI. The CDR3 loop reads CASSPRTGTSGLKETQYF. The DNA for the CDR3 is TGTGCCAGCTCACCAAGGACAGGGACTAGCGGGTTAAAAGAGACCCAGTACTTC.

V is TRBV5-1 and J is TRBJ1-2; 7 nucleotides match TRBD1. Trimming at V came to 6 bases and at J to 2 bases, leaving 7 bases not matched to a gene. The germline CDR1 and CDR2 sequences are SGHRS and YFSETQ. This CDR3 spans 14 amino acids. The CDR3 sequence: CASNPSTGNYGYTF. For the CDR3, the DNA is TGCGCCAGCAACCCATCGACAGGGAACTATGGCTACACCTTC.

The CDR3 nucleotides read TGTGCCAGCAGCGCGACCGGGACTAGCACAGATACGCAGTATTTT. It specifies CASSATGTSTDTQYF. The V and J genes are TRBV9 and TRBJ2-3; a possible D gene is TRBD2 (6 bases). The CDR3 totals 15 residues. Per germline, CDR1 SGDLS and CDR2 YYNGEE. V dropped 3 bases and J dropped 0 bases, with 11 bases sitting between them.

The rearrangement links TRBV12-3 or TRBV12-4 to TRBJ1-5; D may be TRBD1 (5 bases). The CDR3 has 13 amino acids. V lost 2 bases and J lost 7, with 9 bases in between. The CDR3 nucleotides read TGTGCCAGCAGTTTACAGGGCAGGCAGCCCCAGCATTTT. Its translation: CASSLQGRQPQHF.

The chain uses TRBV19 and TRBJ2-5; 8 bases agree with TRBD1. V shed 5 bases, J shed 4 bases, and the junction held 9 bases outside the gene matches. Germline CDR1 LNHDA, CDR2 SQIVND (reference sequence). The CDR3 runs 15 residues. CDR3 in DNA: TGTGCCAGTAGTTCCCAGGGGGCGCGGGGAGAGACCCAGTACTTC. It codes for CASSSQGARGETQYF.

J is TRBJ2-3 and V is TRBV7-9; D call uncertain. The CDR3 spans 14 residues. Trimming left V 5 bases short and J 10 bases short, with 19 bases between. CDR1 and CDR2 (germline): SEHNR, FQNEAQ (reference sequence). CDR3 amino acids: CASSRNDPQLAQYF. In nucleotides, the CDR3 is TGTGCCAGCAGCCGAAATGACCCCCAGCTAGCGCAGTATTTT.

The chain joins TRBV6-1 to TRBJ1-2; the match to TRBD1 covers 9 bases. Germline CDR1 reads MNHNS; CDR2 reads SASEGT. The CDR3 sequence is 14 residues long. After removal of 2 bases from V and 5 bases from J, the junction contained 3 bases not matched to a gene. The CDR3 loop reads CASSEPTGGYGYTF. Written as DNA, the CDR3 is TGTGCCAGCAGTGAACCGACAGGGGGGTATGGCTACACCTTC.

V usage is TRBV24-1 and J usage is TRBJ2-3; D is possibly TRBD2 (5 bases). The germline V gene encodes CDR1 KGHDR and CDR2 SFDVKD. The V end lost 2 bases, the J end lost 4 bases, and 15 bases lay between the germline ends. This CDR3 has 16 amino acids. CDR3 bases: TGTGCCACCAGTGATTCTTCCGGGATCGGCGCAGATACGCAGTATTTT. Residues: CATSDSSGIGADTQYF.

V gene TRBV27 combines with J gene TRBJ1-1; D is unclear. V was shortened by 0 bases and J by 0 bases, with 8 bases between the two germline ends. CDR1 MNHEY and CDR2 SMNVEV come from the germline V gene (reference sequence). The CDR3 extends over 15 amino acids. The CDR3 nucleotides are TGTGCCAGCAGTTTATCTGGCGGCATGAACACTGAAGCTTTCTTT. Protein product: CASSLSGGMNTEAFF.

This chain joins TRBV5-5 and TRBJ2-1; 10 nucleotides line up with TRBD1. V was pared by 3 bases and J by 0 bases, with 12 bases of the junction left unmatched. The CDR3 has 19 amino acids. Germline V CDR1 and CDR2: SGHKS, YYEKEE (reference sequence). CDR3 nucleotide sequence: TGTGCCAGCAGCTCCCGGGACAGGGGACTCTCCCCCTCCTACAATGAGCAGTTCTTC. This sequence encodes CASSSRDRGLSPSYNEQFF. The full variable domain, rest sourced from reference TRBV5-5 and TRBJ2-1, is DAGVTQSPTHLIKTRGQQVTLRCSPISGHKSVSWYQQVLGQGPQFIFQYYEKEERGRGNFPDRFSARQFPNYSSELNVNALLLGDSALYLCASSSRDRGLSPSYNEQFFGPGTRLTVL.

This chain links TRBV19 with TRBJ1-1, with 9 bases aligning to TRBD1. V lost 5 bases, J lost 4 bases, and 8 bases stayed unmatched. CDR3 length equals 15 residues. Germline V gives CDR1 LNHDA, CDR2 SQIVND (reference sequence). Here the CDR3 reads CASSVNRGRITEAFF. In DNA, the CDR3 is TGTGCCAGTAGTGTAAACAGGGGGCGGATCACTGAAGCTTTCTTT.

This rearrangement joins TRBV18 to TRBJ1-3, with a tentative D call TRBD1 (5 bases). The CDR3 sequence is 15 residues long. Trimming removed 2 bases from V and 2 bases from J, with 10 bases in between. Germline V CDR1 and CDR2: KGHSH, LQKENI. The CDR3 protein is CASSPWGTTGNTIYF. CDR3 DNA: TGTGCCAGCTCACCATGGGGGACTACTGGAAACACCATATATTTT.

The gene calls are TRBV5-4 and TRBJ1-2; D possibly corresponds to TRBD1 (6 bases). V gave up 0 bases and J gave up 6 bases, with 15 bases separating them. The CDR3 runs to 15 residues. CDR1 and CDR2 (germline): SGHNT, YYREEE (reference sequence). The DNA for the CDR3 is TGTGCCAGCAGCTTGGCCAACAGGGAATTAAATGGCTACACCTTC. It yields the protein CASSLANRELNGYTF.

The V gene is TRBV4-3, the J gene TRBJ1-3; a weak D match, TRBD1 (6 bases). This CDR3 has 16 amino acids. Germline V gene data show CDR1 as LGHNA and CDR2 as YSLEER. Trimming cost V 1 base and J 1 base, with 11 bases left between them. The CDR3 loop reads CASSQAWTESGNTIYF. The CDR3 DNA is TGCGCCAGCAGCCAAGCTTGGACAGAGTCTGGAAACACCATATATTTT.